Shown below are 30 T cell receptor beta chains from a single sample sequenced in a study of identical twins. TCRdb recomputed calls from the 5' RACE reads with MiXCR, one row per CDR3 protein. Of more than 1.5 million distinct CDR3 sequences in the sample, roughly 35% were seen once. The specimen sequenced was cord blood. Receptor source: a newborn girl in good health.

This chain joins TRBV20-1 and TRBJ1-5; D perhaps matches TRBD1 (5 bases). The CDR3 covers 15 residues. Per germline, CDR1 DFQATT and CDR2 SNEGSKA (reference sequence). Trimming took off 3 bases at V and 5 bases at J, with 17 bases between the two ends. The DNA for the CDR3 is TGCAGTGCTAGCCGTCTCGGGGGTACAGATCAGCCCCAGCATTTT. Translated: CSASRLGGTDQPQHF.

The chain's CDR3 is CASSKEGGRQPQHF. CDR3 nucleotides: TGTGCCAGCAGCAAAGAAGGGGGGCGCCAGCCCCAGCATTTT. V is TRBV21-1 and J is TRBJ1-5; TRBD1, the table's D call, was not compared with the DNA. TRBV21-1 is labeled a pseudogene. The CDR3 runs to 14 residues.

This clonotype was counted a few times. DNA for the CDR3: TGTGCCAGCAGTTTCCCCTCGGGGGGACCCTACAATGAGCAGTTCTTC. This encodes CASSFPSGGPYNEQFF. The chain recombines TRBV12-3 or TRBV12-4 with TRBJ2-1, with TRBD2 identical over 7 bases. The V gene end was trimmed by 3 bases and the J gene end by 2 bases; junction bases not matched to a gene: 7. The CDR3 runs 16 residues.

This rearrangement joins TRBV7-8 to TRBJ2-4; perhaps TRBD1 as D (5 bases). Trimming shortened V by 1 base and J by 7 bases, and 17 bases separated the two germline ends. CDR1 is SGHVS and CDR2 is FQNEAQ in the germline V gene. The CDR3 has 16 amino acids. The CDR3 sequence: CASSLGRGLVGNIQYF. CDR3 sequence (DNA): TGTGCCAGCAGCTTAGGAAGGGGCCTTGTTGGCAACATTCAGTACTTC. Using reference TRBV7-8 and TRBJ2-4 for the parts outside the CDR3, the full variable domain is GAGVSQSPRYKVAKRGQDVALRCDPISGHVSLFWYQQALGQGPEFLTYFQNEAQLDKSGLPSDRFFAERPEGSVSTLKIQRTQQEDSAVYLCASSLGRGLVGNIQYFGAGTRLSVL.

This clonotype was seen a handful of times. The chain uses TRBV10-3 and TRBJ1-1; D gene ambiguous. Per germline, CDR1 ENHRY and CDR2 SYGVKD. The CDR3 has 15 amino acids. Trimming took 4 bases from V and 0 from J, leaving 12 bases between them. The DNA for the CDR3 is TGTGCCATCAGTGTTAAGCCCCACATGAACACTGAAGCTTTCTTT. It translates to CAISVKPHMNTEAFF.

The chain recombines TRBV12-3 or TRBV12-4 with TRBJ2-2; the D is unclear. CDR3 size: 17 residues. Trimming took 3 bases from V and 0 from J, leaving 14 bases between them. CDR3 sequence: CASSFALEESNTGELFF. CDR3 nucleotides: TGTGCCAGCAGTTTCGCCCTAGAGGAATCGAACACCGGGGAGCTGTTTTTT.

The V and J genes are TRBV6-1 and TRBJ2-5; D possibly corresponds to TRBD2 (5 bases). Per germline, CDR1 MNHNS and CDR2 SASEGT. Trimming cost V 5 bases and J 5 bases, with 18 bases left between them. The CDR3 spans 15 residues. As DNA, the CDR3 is TGTGCCAGCAGTTTCGGACGTGTGCCGGGGGAGACCCAGTACTTC. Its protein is CASSFGRVPGETQYF.

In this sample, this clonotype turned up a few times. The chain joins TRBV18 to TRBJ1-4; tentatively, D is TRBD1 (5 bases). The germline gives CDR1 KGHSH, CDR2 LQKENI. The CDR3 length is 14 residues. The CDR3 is CATSPGLGNEKLFF. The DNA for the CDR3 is TGTGCTACCTCCCCGGGGCTCGGTAATGAAAAACTGTTTTTT.

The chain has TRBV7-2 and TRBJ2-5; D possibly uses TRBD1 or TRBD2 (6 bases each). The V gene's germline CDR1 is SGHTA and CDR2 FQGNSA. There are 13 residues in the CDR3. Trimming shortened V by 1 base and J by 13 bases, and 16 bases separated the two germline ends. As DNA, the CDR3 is TGTGCCAGCAGCTTAGAAAGGGGGGCTATGCCGTACTTC. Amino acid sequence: CASSLERGAMPYF.

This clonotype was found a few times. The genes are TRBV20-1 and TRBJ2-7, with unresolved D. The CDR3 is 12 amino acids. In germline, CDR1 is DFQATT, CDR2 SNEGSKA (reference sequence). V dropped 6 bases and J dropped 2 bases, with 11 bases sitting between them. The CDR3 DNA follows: TGCAGTGCAACGACGGTTACCTACGAGCAGTACTTC. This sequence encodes CSATTVTYEQYF.

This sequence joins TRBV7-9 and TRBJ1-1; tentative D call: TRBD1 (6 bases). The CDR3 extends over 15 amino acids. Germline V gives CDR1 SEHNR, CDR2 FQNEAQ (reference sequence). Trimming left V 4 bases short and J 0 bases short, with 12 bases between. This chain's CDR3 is CASSSADSMNTEAFF. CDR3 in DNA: TGTGCCAGCAGCTCAGCGGACAGCATGAACACTGAAGCTTTCTTT. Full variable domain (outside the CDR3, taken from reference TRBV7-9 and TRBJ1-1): DTGVSQNPRHKITKRGQNVTFRCDPISEHNRLYWYRQTLGQGPEFLTYFQNEAQLEKSRLLSDRFSAERPKGSFSTLEIQRTEQGDSAMYLCASSSADSMNTEAFFGQGTRLTVV.

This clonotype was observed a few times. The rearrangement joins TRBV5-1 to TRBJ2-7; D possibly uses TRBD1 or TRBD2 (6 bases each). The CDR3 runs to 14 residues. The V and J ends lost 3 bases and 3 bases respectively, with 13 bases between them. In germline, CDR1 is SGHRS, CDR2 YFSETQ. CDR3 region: CASSWGAQDYEQYF. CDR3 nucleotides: TGCGCCAGCAGCTGGGGGGCCCAAGACTACGAGCAGTACTTC.

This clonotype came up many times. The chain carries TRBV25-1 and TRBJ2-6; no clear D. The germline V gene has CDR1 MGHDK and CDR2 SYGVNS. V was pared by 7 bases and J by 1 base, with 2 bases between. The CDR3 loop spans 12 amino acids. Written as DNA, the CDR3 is TGTGCCAGCACTTCTGGGGCCAACGTCCTGACTTTC. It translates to CASTSGANVLTF. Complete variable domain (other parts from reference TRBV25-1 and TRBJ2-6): EADIYQTPRYLVIGTGKKITLECSQTMGHDKMYWYQQDPGMELHLIHYSYGVNSTEKGDLSSESTVSRIRTEHFPLTLESARPSHTSQYLCASTSGANVLTFGAGSRLTVL.

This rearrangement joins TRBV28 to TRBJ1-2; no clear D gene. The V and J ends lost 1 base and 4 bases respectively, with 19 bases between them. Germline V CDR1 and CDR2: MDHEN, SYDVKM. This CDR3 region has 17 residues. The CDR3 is CASSLSVTSYNFYGYTF. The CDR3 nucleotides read TGTGCCAGCAGTTTATCCGTGACCAGCTATAACTTCTATGGCTACACCTTC.

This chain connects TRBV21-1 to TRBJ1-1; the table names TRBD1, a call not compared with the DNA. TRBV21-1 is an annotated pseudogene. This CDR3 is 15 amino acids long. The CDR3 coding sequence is TGTGCCAGCAGCAAAGGGGGGACGGTGAACACTGAAGCTTTCTTT. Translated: CASSKGGTVNTEAFF.

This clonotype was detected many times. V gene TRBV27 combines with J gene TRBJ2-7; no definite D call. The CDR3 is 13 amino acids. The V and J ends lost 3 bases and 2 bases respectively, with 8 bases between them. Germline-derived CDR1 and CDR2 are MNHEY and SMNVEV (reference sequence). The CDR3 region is CASSFGKTYEQYF. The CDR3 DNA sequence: TGTGCCAGCAGTTTTGGCAAAACCTACGAGCAGTACTTC.

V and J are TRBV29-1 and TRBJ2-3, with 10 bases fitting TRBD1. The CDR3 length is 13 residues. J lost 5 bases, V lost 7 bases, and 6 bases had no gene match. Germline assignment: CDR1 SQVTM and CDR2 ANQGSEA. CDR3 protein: CSADRGQVDTQYF. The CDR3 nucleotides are TGCAGCGCAGACAGGGGGCAGGTAGATACGCAGTATTTT.

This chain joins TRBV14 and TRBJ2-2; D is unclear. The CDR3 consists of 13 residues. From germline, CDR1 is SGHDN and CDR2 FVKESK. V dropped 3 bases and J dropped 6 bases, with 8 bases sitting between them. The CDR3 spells CASSHERAGELFF. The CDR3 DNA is TGTGCCAGCAGCCACGAGCGAGCCGGGGAGCTGTTTTTT.

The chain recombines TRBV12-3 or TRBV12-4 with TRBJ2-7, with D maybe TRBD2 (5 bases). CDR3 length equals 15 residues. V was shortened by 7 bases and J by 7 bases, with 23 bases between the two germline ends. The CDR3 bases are TGTGCCAGCATCGCGGGCGCGGGTTCGTACAATGAGCAGTACTTC. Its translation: CASIAGAGSYNEQYF.

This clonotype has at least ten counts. CDR3 nucleotide sequence: TGCAGCGTTGGGGACAGACAAGAGACCCAGTACTTC. Translating it yields CSVGDRQETQYF. The V gene is TRBV29-1, the J gene TRBJ2-5, with 7 bases matching TRBD1. V shed 4 bases, J shed 2 bases, and the junction held 1 base outside the gene matches. This CDR3 spans 12 amino acids. CDR1 and CDR2 from the germline V gene are SQVTM and ANQGSEA.

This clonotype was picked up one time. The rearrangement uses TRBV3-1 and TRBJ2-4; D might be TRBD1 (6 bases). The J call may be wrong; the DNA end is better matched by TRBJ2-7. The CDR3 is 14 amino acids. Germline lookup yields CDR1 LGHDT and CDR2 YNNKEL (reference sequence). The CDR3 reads CASSQVRRGYEQYF. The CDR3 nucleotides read TGTGCCAGCAGCCAAGTCCGCAGGGGTTACGAGCAGTACTTC.

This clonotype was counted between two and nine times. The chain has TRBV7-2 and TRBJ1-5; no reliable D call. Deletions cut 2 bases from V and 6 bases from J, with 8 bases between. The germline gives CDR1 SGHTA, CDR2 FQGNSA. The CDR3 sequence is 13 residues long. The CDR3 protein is CASSLHRSQPQHF. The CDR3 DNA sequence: TGTGCCAGCAGCTTACATCGGAGTCAGCCCCAGCATTTT. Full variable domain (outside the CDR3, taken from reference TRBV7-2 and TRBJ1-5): GAGVSQSPSNKVTEKGKDVELRCDPISGHTALYWYRQSLGQGLEFLIYFQGNSAPDKSGLPSDRFSAERTGGSVSTLTIQRTQQEDSAVYLCASSLHRSQPQHFGDGTRLSIL.

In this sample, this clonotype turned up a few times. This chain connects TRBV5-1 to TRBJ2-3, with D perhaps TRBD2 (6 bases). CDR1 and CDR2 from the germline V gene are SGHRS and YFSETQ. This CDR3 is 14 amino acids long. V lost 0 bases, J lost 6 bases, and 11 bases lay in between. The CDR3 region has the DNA TGCGCCAGCAGCTTGGGCGGGAACGGGGATACGCAGTATTTT. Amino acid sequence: CASSLGGNGDTQYF.

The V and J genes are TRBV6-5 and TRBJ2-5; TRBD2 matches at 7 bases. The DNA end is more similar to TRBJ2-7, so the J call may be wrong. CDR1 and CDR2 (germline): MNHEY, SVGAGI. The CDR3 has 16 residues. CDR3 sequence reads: CASSYHGGGPLYEQYF. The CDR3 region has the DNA TGTGCCAGCAGTTACCATGGGGGAGGGCCATTATACGAGCAGTACTTC.

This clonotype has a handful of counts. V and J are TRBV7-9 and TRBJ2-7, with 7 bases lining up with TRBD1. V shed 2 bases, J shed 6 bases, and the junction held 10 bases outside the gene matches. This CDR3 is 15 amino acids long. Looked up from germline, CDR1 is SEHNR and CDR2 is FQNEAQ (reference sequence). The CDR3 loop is CASSLKGTVPFEQYF. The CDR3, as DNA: TGTGCCAGCAGCTTAAAGGGGACAGTCCCCTTCGAGCAGTACTTC.

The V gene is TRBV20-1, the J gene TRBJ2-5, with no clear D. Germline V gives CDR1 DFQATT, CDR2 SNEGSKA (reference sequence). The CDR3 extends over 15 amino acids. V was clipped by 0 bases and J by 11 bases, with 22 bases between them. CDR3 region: CSARDTDLARNEQYF. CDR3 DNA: TGCAGTGCTAGAGACACCGATCTTGCTCGCAATGAGCAGTACTTC.

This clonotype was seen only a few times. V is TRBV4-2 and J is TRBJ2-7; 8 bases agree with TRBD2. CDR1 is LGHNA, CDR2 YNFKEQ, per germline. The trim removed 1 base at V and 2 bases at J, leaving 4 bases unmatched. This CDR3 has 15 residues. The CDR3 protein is CASSQAVSGTYEQYF. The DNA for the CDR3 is TGTGCCAGCAGCCAAGCGGTTAGCGGGACCTACGAGCAGTACTTC.

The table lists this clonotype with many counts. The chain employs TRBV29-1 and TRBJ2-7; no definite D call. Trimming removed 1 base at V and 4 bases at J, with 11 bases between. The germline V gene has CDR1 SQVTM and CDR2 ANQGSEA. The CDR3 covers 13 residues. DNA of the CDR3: TGCAGCGTTGAAGGGACGGTCAGGTACGAGCAGTACTTC. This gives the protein CSVEGTVRYEQYF.

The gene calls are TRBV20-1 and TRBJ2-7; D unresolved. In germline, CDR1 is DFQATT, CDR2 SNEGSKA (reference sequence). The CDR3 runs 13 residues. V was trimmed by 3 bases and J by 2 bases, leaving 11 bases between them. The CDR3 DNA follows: TGCAGTGCTAGTTGGGTATCTACCTACGAGCAGTACTTC. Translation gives CSASWVSTYEQYF.

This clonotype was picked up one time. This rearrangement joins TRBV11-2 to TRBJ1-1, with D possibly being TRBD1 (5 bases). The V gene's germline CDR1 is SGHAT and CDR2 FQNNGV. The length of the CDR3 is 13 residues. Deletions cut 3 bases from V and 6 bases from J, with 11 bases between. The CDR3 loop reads CASSLTRVPEAFF. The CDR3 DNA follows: TGTGCCAGCAGCTTGACCAGGGTGCCTGAAGCTTTCTTT.